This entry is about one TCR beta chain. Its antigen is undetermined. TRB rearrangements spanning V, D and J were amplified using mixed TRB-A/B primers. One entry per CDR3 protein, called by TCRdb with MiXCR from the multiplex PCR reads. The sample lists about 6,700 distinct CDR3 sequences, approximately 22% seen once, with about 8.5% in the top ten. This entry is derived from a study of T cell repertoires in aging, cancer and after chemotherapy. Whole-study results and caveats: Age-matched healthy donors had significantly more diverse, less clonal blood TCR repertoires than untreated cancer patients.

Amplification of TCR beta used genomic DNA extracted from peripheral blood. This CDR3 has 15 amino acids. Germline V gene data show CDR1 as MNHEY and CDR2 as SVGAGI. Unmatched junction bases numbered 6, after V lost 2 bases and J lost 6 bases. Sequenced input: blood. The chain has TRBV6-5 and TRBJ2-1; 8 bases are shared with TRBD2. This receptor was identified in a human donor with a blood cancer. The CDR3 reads CASSYGAGVSNEQFF. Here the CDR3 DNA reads TGTGCCAGCAGTTACGGAGCGGGAGTTAGCAATGAGCAGTTCTTC.